This TCR beta chain was observed in a study of blood T cell repertoires in COVID-19. Study in general: Whether acute or convalescent, the COVID-19 samples came from the United States, Italy and Spain. From T cells, B-cell-depleted T cells, or PBMCs came the material, which was cDNA or gDNA.

This CDR3 has 12 residues. The germline V and J ends were trimmed by 0 bases and 9 bases, with 9 bases remaining between them. Germline CDR1 reads LNHNV; CDR2 reads YYDKDF (reference sequence). Per the original data handling: Reference gene primer amplification gave nucleated cell count estimates. Libraries were prepared by immunoSEQ multiplex PCR; TCRdb keeps only in-frame clonotypes and omits some of them. Clone size and the V and J calls come from that table; the DNA yielded D and trimming. Of about 230,000 clones detected, 80% to 85% appear once; the ten largest clones hold approximately 30%. This sequence originates from a man aged 35 to 55 with acute or convalescent COVID-19. The sequenced sample consisted of peripheral blood. The chain uses TRBV15 and TRBJ2-7; no reliable D call. Written as DNA, the CDR3 is TGTGCCACCAGCAGAGATGAACAGACGCAGTACTTC. This translates into CATSRDEQTQYF.